The rows below give T cell receptor beta chains drawn from one sample of a study of technical replicates of blood from several donors. The protocol was immunoSEQ multiplex PCR, while the TCRdb copy is restricted to in-frame clones and leaves out a portion. The repertoire has about 88,000 clones, over 90% of them found once; the top ten carry approximately 0.25%. The material sequenced was T cells isolated from PBMCs. The source is a human donor in good health. Both conserved end residues are part of each CDR3. The D gene is left open where the match is weak. Clone size appears in some rows only: once, few, many, or a class for an expanded clone.

j_gene | d_gene | v_gene | abundance | CDR3nt | CDR3aa
TRBJ2-3 | TRBD2 | TRBV11-3 | - | TGTGCCAGCTTGGGACTAGCGGGGGAGCGAGGCACAGATACGCAGTATTTT | CASLGLAGERGTDTQYF
TRBJ1-4 | - | TRBV6-1 | - | TGTGCCAGCAGTGAAGGTGCGGGGTTTAATGAAAAACTGTTTTTT | CASSEGAGFNEKLFF
TRBJ2-3 | TRBD2 | TRBV5-1 | once | TGCGCCAGCAGCCCACTACTAGCGGGAGGCACAGATACGCAGTATTTT | CASSPLLAGGTDTQYF
TRBJ1-2 | - | TRBV7-9 | once | TGTGCCAGCAGCTTAGCCGGGACCGGGGGTGGCTACACCTTC | CASSLAGTGGGYTF
TRBJ2-1 | - | TRBV5-1 | - | TGCGCCAGTCGAGGGGGAGAGCAGTTCTTC | CASRGGEQFF
TRBJ2-7 | TRBD2 | TRBV6-1 | - | TGTGCCAGCAGTGAAGTCGGACTAGCGGGACCTTACGAGCAGTACTTC | CASSEVGLAGPYEQYF
TRBJ2-5 | - | TRBV7-9 | - | TGTGCCAGCGGCGCTTCGGGAGCGGGAGAGACCCAGTACTTC | CASGASGAGETQYF
TRBJ2-7 | - | TRBV9 | - | TGTGCCAGCAGCGCCAGCTCCTACGAGCAGTACTTC | CASSASSYEQYF
TRBJ2-5 | - | TRBV13 | - | TGTGCCAGCAATATCAGGGACCAAGAGACCCAGTACTTC | CASNIRDQETQYF
TRBJ2-5 | - | TRBV5-1 | - | TGCGCCAGCAGCCTGTCCCCCGGTCAAGAGACCCAGTACTTC | CASSLSPGQETQYF
TRBJ1-6 | - | TRBV28 | - | TGTGCCAGCAGTGAACAGAACTATAATTCACCCCTCCACTTT | CASSEQNYNSPLHF
TRBJ2-7 | TRBD1 | TRBV28 | - | TGTGCCAGCAGTCCCGGGACAGTCTTAGCCTACGAGCAGTACTTC | CASSPGTVLAYEQYF
TRBJ2-7 | TRBD1 | TRBV5-1 | - | TGCGCCAGCAGCTTGAATGTTAGGACAGGTCCCTACGAGCAGTACTTC | CASSLNVRTGPYEQYF
TRBJ1-5 | - | TRBV5-8 | - | TGTGCCAGCAGCTTGCAGTCCAATCAGCCCCAGCATTTT | CASSLQSNQPQHF
TRBJ1-1 | TRBD1 | TRBV18 | - | TGTGCCAGCTCACCACAGGACAGGGGGCTGGGGATGGACACTGAAGCTTTCTTT | CASSPQDRGLGMDTEAFF